These T cell receptor beta chains were read from a single sample in a study of shared clonotypes between healthy human individuals. Sequencing used immunoSEQ multiplex PCR; TCRdb keeps in-frame clones, though not all of them. The table shows about 820,000 clones, with 80% to 95% occurring only once. The sample was naive CD8+ T cells sorted from blood. These TCRs come from a man aged 25 to 40 in good health. CDR3s include the opening cysteine and the closing phenylalanine or tryptophan.

len: 16; v_gene: TRBV27; CDR3aa: CASRRTGNGGNQPQHF
len: 16; v_gene: TRBV19; CDR3aa: CASSPRTSGSTYEQYF
len: 16; v_gene: TRBV6-4; CDR3aa: CASSDSIGHNTDTQYF
len: 13; v_gene: TRBV7-9; CDR3aa: CASRYRYTGELFF
len: 17; v_gene: TRBV19; CDR3aa: CASSLIGTSRTYNEQFF
len: 15; v_gene: TRBV7-9; CDR3aa: CASSLINGANYEQYF
len: 15; v_gene: TRBV28; CDR3aa: CASSLVIQRVNEQFF
len: 18; v_gene: TRBV7-9; CDR3aa: CASSLEWQGEDTNEKLFF
len: 15; v_gene: TRBV4-1; CDR3aa: CASSQDTGRTYEQYF
len: 15; v_gene: TRBV7-2; CDR3aa: CASSLVGGENQPQHF
len: 11; v_gene: TRBV10-2; CDR3aa: CASVSGNTIYF
len: 13; v_gene: TRBV4-1; CDR3aa: CASSQVDNQPQHF
len: 15; v_gene: TRBV7-8; CDR3aa: CASSADRTGRYEQYF
len: 17; v_gene: TRBV10-1; CDR3aa: CASSESRLAGAYNEQFF
len: 16; v_gene: TRBV7-9; CDR3aa: CASSPKTGLSGNTIYF
len: 13; v_gene: TRBV5-4; CDR3aa: CAQCERGTDTQYF
len: 16; v_gene: TRBV5-1; CDR3aa: CASSLPMTRGTGELFF
len: 12; v_gene: TRBV6-1; CDR3aa: CASGQGLETQYF
len: 15; v_gene: TRBV10-2; CDR3aa: CASSENRGILYEQYF
len: 18; v_gene: TRBV28; CDR3aa: CASSSTPPFWGNFQPQHF
len: 15; v_gene: TRBV25-1; CDR3aa: CASSDRPRGREKLFF
len: 12; v_gene: TRBV7-9; CDR3aa: CASGGRADEQFF
len: 15; v_gene: TRBV7-9; CDR3aa: CASSSELAGYNEQFF
len: 15; v_gene: TRBV2; CDR3aa: CASIFSGRLTNEQFF
len: 16; v_gene: TRBV19; CDR3aa: CASTMDGTSGYNEQFF
len: 14; v_gene: TRBV27; CDR3aa: CASSSLYTGEKLFF
len: 14; v_gene: TRBV7-6; CDR3aa: CASSLAGGADGYTF
len: 17; v_gene: TRBV27; CDR3aa: CASSDQWMASSTDTQYF
len: 13; v_gene: TRBV7-9; CDR3aa: CASSFPGANVLTF
len: 16; v_gene: TRBV11-3; CDR3aa: CASSSPGQRNTGELFF
len: 15; v_gene: TRBV7-9; CDR3aa: CASSSGTGKNYGYTF